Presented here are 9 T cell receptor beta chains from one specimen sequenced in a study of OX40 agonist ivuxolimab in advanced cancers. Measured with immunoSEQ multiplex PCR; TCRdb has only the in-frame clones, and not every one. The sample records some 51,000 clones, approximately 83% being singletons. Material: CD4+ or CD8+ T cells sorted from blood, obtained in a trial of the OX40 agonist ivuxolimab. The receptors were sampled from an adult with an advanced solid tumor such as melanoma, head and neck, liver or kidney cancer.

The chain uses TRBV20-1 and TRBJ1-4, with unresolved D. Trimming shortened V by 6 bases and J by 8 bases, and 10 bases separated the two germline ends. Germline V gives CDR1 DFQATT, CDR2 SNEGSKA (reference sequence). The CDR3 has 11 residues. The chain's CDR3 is CSALVNEKLFF. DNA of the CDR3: TGCAGTGCCCTGGTTAACGAAAAACTGTTTTTT.

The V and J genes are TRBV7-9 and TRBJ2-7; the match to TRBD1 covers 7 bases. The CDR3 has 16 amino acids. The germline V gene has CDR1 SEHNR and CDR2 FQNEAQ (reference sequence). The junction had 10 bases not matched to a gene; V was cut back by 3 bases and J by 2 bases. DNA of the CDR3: TGTGCCAGCAGCTTCGCGAGGACAGGACCTACCTACGAGCAGTACTTC. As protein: CASSFARTGPTYEQYF. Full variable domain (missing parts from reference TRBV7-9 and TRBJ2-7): DTGVSQNPRHKITKRGQNVTFRCDPISEHNRLYWYRQTLGQGPEFLTYFQNEAQLEKSRLLSDRFSAERPKGSFSTLEIQRTEQGDSAMYLCASSFARTGPTYEQYFGPGTRLTVT.

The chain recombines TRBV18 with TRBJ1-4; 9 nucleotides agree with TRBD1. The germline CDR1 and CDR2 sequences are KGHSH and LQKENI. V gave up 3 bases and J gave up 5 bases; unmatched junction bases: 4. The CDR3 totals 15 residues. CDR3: CASSPRTGVNEKLFF. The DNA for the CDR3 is TGTGCCAGCTCACCCCGGACAGGGGTGAATGAAAAACTGTTTTTT.

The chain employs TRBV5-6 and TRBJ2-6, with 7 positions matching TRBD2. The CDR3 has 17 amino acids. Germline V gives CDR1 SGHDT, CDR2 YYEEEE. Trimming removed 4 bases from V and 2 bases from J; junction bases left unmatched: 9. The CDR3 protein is CASSQAGLQTGANVLTF. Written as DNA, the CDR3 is TGTGCCAGCAGCCAAGCGGGACTTCAGACTGGGGCCAACGTCCTGACTTTC.

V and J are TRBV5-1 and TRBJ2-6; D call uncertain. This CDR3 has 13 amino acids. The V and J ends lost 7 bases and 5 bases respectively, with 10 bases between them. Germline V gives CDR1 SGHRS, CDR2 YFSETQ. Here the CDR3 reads CASAQGRANVLTF. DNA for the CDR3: TGCGCCAGCGCCCAAGGGAGGGCCAACGTCCTGACTTTC.

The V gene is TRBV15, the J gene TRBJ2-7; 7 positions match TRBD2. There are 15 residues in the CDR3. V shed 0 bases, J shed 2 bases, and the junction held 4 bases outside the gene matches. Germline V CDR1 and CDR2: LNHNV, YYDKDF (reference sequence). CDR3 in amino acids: CATSRDPRGAYEQYF. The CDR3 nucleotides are TGTGCCACCAGCAGAGATCCTCGGGGGGCCTACGAGCAGTACTTC.

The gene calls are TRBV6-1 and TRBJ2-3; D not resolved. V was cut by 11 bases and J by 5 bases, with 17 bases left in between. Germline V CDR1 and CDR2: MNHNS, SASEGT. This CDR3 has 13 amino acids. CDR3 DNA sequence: TGTGCCGCGGCCCCCCGGGTCCAAGATACGCAGTATTTT. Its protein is CAAAPRVQDTQYF.

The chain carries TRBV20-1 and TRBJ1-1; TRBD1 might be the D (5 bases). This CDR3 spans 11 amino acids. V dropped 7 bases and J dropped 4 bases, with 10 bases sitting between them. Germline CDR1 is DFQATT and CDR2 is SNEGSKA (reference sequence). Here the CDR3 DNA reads TGCAGTGGTTCAGGGTCCACTGAAGCTTTCTTT. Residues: CSGSGSTEAFF.

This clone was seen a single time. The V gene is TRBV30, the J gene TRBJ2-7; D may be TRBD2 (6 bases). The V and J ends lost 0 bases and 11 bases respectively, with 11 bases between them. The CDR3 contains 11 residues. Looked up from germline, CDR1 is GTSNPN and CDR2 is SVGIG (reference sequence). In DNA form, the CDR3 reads TGTGCCTGGAGTGTACGCGGGAAGAAGTACTTC. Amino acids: CAWSVRGKKYF.